The 30 T cell receptor beta chains listed next were all sequenced from one sample in a study of T-cell memory formation after mild COVID-19. TCRdb reprocessed the 5' RACE reads with MiXCR, giving one entry per CDR3 protein. The sample lists approximately 560,000 distinct CDR3 sequences; 17% were seen once. What was sequenced was PBMCs or a T cell subset sorted from them (not recorded which). These receptors were collected from an adult woman who had mild COVID-19 (a few samples of this study predate the infection). Cell type and time point are not known.

The chain links TRBV10-3 to TRBJ2-4; D gene ambiguous. The ends were cut back, 3 bases at V and 8 bases at J, with 17 bases in the middle. In germline, CDR1 is ENHRY, CDR2 SYGVKD. This CDR3 comprises 15 residues. The CDR3 reads CAISDSSRARDIQYF. DNA of the CDR3: TGTGCCATCAGTGACTCCTCCAGAGCAAGGGACATTCAGTACTTC.

The genes are TRBV7-9 and TRBJ1-1; D unresolved. The CDR3 has 15 amino acids. The V gene lost 6 bases and the J gene lost 1 base, with 15 bases spanning the gap. Germline values: CDR1 SEHNR, CDR2 FQNEAQ (reference sequence). The DNA of the CDR3 is TGTGCCAGCAGTCTTATACGGCTGAAGAACACTGAAGCTTTCTTT. Translated: CASSLIRLKNTEAFF.

A few counts support this clonotype. The V call is TRBV7-9, the J call TRBJ1-2, with D perhaps TRBD1 (6 bases). Germline CDR1 reads SEHNR; CDR2 reads FQNEAQ (reference sequence). The CDR3 extends over 15 amino acids. Deletions cut 4 bases from V and 0 bases from J, with 12 bases between. The CDR3 coding sequence is TGTGCCAGCAGCTCGGACAGAAGGTCTAACTATGGCTACACCTTC. Translated: CASSSDRRSNYGYTF. The full variable domain, in which reference TRBV7-9 and TRBJ1-2 provide the parts outside the CDR3, is DTGVSQNPRHKITKRGQNVTFRCDPISEHNRLYWYRQTLGQGPEFLTYFQNEAQLEKSRLLSDRFSAERPKGSFSTLEIQRTEQGDSAMYLCASSSDRRSNYGYTFGSGTRLTVV.

CDR3 in amino acids: CASSQGHGRSYNEQFF. CDR3 bases: TGCGCCAGCAGCCAAGGGCACGGGAGGTCCTACAATGAGCAGTTCTTC. The rearrangement joins TRBV4-3 to TRBJ2-1, with 7 bases that match TRBD2. With V trimmed by 1 base and J by 1 base, 4 bases remained unmatched. CDR3 length equals 16 residues. The germline V gene encodes CDR1 LGHNA and CDR2 YSLEER.

The rearrangement uses TRBV5-1 and TRBJ2-1; no clear D. Looked up from germline, CDR1 is SGHRS and CDR2 is YFSETQ. Trimming cost V 2 bases and J 1 base, with 10 bases left between them. This CDR3 has 15 amino acids. The CDR3 DNA follows: TGCGCCAGCAGCTTTGCCGAACCGTCCTACAATGAGCAGTTCTTC. It is translated as CASSFAEPSYNEQFF.

This clonotype has just a few counts. The V call is TRBV24-1, the J call TRBJ2-6; D remains unclear. Trimming left V 2 bases short and J 2 bases short, with 9 bases between. The CDR3 consists of 16 residues. The germline V gene has CDR1 KGHDR and CDR2 SFDVKD. Here the CDR3 DNA reads TGTGCCACCAGTGATTCACGGGTCCCTGGGGCCAACGTCCTGACTTTC. Its protein product is CATSDSRVPGANVLTF.

The gene calls are TRBV20-1 and TRBJ1-2; 7 bases align to TRBD1. J gave up 5 bases and V 3 bases, and 6 bases lay outside the gene matches. The germline CDR1 and CDR2 sequences are DFQATT and SNEGSKA (reference sequence). There are 13 residues in the CDR3. CDR3 amino acids: CSASARGEYGYTF. CDR3 DNA: TGCAGTGCTAGCGCCAGGGGGGAATATGGCTACACCTTC.

V is TRBV6-5 and J is TRBJ2-5, with D perhaps matching TRBD1 (6 bases). CDR1 is MNHEY and CDR2 is SVGAGI in the germline V gene. The CDR3 totals 12 residues. Trimming removed 5 bases at V and 4 bases at J, with 8 bases between. The CDR3 bases are TGTGCCAGCAGTGCAGGGGTAGAGACCCAGTACTTC. Translation: CASSAGVETQYF.

The rearrangement uses TRBV7-6 and TRBJ2-1; 7 nucleotides align to TRBD2. CDR1 SGHVS and CDR2 FNYEAQ come from the germline V gene. V gave up 3 bases and J gave up 8 bases; unmatched junction bases: 7. The CDR3 consists of 14 residues. The CDR3 loop is CASSFGGRNDEQFF. The CDR3 DNA reads as TGTGCCAGCAGCTTTGGCGGGAGAAACGATGAGCAGTTCTTC. The full variable domain, completed using reference TRBV7-6 and TRBJ2-1, is GAGVSQSPRYKVTKRGQDVALRCDPISGHVSLYWYRQALGQGPEFLTYFNYEAQQDKSGLPNDRFSAERPEGSISTLTIQRTEQRDSAMYRCASSFGGRNDEQFFGPGTRLTVL.

The chain recombines TRBV5-1 with TRBJ1-6; possible D gene TRBD1, 6 bases. The ends were cut back, 3 bases at V and 8 bases at J, with 12 bases in the middle. CDR3 size: 14 residues. Germline CDR1 is SGHRS and CDR2 is YFSETQ. For the CDR3, the DNA is TGCGCCAGCAGCTCCGCTCACAGGGATTCACCCCTCCACTTT. Protein: CASSSAHRDSPLHF.

This clonotype was detected a few times. The chain carries TRBV12-3 or TRBV12-4 and TRBJ2-2, with 8 bases matching TRBD2. J gave up 8 bases and V 6 bases, and 11 bases lay outside the gene matches. This CDR3 has 15 residues. For the CDR3, the DNA is TGTGCCAGCAGATCTAGCGGGCACCAAGGGGGGGAGCTGTTTTTT. Amino acids: CASRSSGHQGGELFF.

In its sample, this clonotype was seen a few times. J is TRBJ1-2 and V is TRBV12-3 or TRBV12-4; D ambiguous. This CDR3 has 10 residues. V was trimmed by 8 bases and J by 5 bases, leaving 6 bases between them. Here the CDR3 DNA reads TGTGCCAGCTTTGGTTATGGCTACACCTTC. Residues: CASFGYGYTF.

V gene TRBV20-1 combines with J gene TRBJ1-2; D may be TRBD1 (6 bases). CDR3 length: 12 residues. The germline V gene has CDR1 DFQATT and CDR2 SNEGSKA (reference sequence). V shed 7 bases and J shed 8 bases, with 17 bases lying between them. CDR3 protein: CSGVWGLKGYTF. CDR3 nucleotide sequence: TGCAGTGGGGTGTGGGGGCTGAAGGGCTACACCTTC.

This clonotype has a handful of counts. The rearrangement links TRBV30 to TRBJ2-7, with 9 bases fitting TRBD2. Germline V lookup: CDR1 GTSNPN, CDR2 SVGIG (reference sequence). V dropped 5 bases and J dropped 2; count of bases not matched to a gene: 4. The CDR3 has 13 amino acids. CDR3 DNA: TGTGCCTGGGCGACTAGCGGCACCTACGAGCAGTACTTC. This gives the protein CAWATSGTYEQYF.

A few counts support this clonotype. V usage is TRBV4-2 and J usage is TRBJ1-5, with D hard to call. V was pared by 0 bases and J by 6 bases, with 6 bases between. The germline CDR1 and CDR2 sequences are LGHNA and YNFKEQ. This CDR3 contains 13 residues. The DNA for the CDR3 is TGTGCCAGCAGCCAAGAGACCTCTCAGCCCCAGCATTTT. This translates into CASSQETSQPQHF.

The chain links TRBV12-3 or TRBV12-4 to TRBJ1-2; D is ambiguous. V was shortened by 5 bases and J by 8 bases, with 21 bases between the two germline ends. The CDR3 has 15 residues. The DNA for the CDR3 is TGTGCCAGCAGTCCCCCCCGAGGGCAGAGTACGGGCTACACCTTC. This sequence encodes CASSPPRGQSTGYTF.

The CDR3 DNA sequence: TGCAGTGCTAGAGGAAGGGTGGGGCATCTGGCCGGGGAGCTGTTTTTT. Its protein is CSARGRVGHLAGELFF. The chain has TRBV20-1 and TRBJ2-2, with D perhaps TRBD1 (5 bases). CDR3 length: 16 residues. Trimming took 1 base from V and 6 from J, leaving 18 bases between them. The V gene's germline CDR1 is DFQATT and CDR2 SNEGSKA (reference sequence).

The chain recombines TRBV7-9 with TRBJ2-7; no reliable D call. This CDR3 is built from 15 residues. Trimming stripped 1 base from V and 5 bases from J, with 15 bases between. Germline V gene lookup returns CDR1 SEHNR and CDR2 FQNEAQ (reference sequence). The CDR3 nucleotides read TGTGCCAGCAGCTTAGTGTCCCGGGTATCGGACGAGCAGTACTTC. It is translated as CASSLVSRVSDEQYF.

This clonotype was found many times. CDR3 nucleotide sequence: TGTGCCAGCAGCTTAGCCCTCGGCGGGGAGCTGTTTTTT. Translated: CASSLALGGELFF. The chain carries TRBV7-2 and TRBJ2-2; D gene ambiguous. Trimming removed 0 bases from V and 7 bases from J, with 6 bases in between. The CDR3 has 13 residues. Germline loops: CDR1 SGHTA, CDR2 FQGNSA.

The chain employs TRBV6-5 and TRBJ2-2; D is uncertain. The CDR3 is made up of 14 amino acids. V lost 2 bases to trimming and J lost 4 bases, with 8 bases between them. Germline V gives CDR1 MNHEY, CDR2 SVGAGI. In DNA, the CDR3 is TGTGCCAGCAGTTACCACCCGCCCACCGGGGAGCTGTTTTTT. Amino acids: CASSYHPPTGELFF.

The genes are TRBV5-1 and TRBJ1-2; D might be TRBD1 (6 bases). Trimming took off 4 bases at V and 4 bases at J, with 14 bases between the two ends. This CDR3 contains 14 residues. Germline values: CDR1 SGHRS, CDR2 YFSETQ. CDR3 region: CASSAIGQTYGYTF. In nucleotides, the CDR3 is TGCGCCAGCAGCGCGATAGGACAGACCTATGGCTACACCTTC. The complete variable domain, with remaining parts taken from reference TRBV5-1 and TRBJ1-2, reads KAGVTQTPRYLIKTRGQQVTLSCSPISGHRSVSWYQQTPGQGLQFLFEYFSETQRNKGNFPGRFSGRQFSNSRSEMNVSTLELGDSALYLCASSAIGQTYGYTFGSGTRLTVV.

V usage is TRBV5-4 and J usage is TRBJ1-2; TRBD1 is a possible D gene (6 bases). The CDR3 is made up of 13 amino acids. With 2 bases removed from V and 7 bases from J, the gap between germline ends came to 12 bases. Germline lookup yields CDR1 SGHNT and CDR2 YYREEE (reference sequence). CDR3 sequence: CASSFTGSGGYTF. As DNA, the CDR3 is TGTGCCAGCAGCTTCACAGGGAGCGGTGGCTACACCTTC.

This clonotype was seen many times. The chain uses TRBV12-3 or TRBV12-4 and TRBJ1-1; D remains ambiguous. This CDR3 has 12 amino acids. Trimming removed 3 bases from V and 1 base from J, with 3 bases in between. CDR3 DNA sequence: TGTGCCAGCAGTTTGAGGAACACTGAAGCTTTCTTT. The encoded protein is CASSLRNTEAFF.

This chain joins TRBV7-6 and TRBJ2-4, with unresolved D. V was shortened by 4 bases and J by 8 bases, with 6 bases between the two germline ends. The CDR3 length is 11 residues. In germline, CDR1 is SGHVS, CDR2 FNYEAQ. CDR3 region: CASSSGHIQYF. Written as DNA, the CDR3 is TGTGCCAGCAGCTCTGGGCACATTCAGTACTTC.

This sequence joins TRBV7-3 and TRBJ2-1, with 11 positions matching TRBD2. The germline gives CDR1 SGHTA, CDR2 FQGTGA. The CDR3 has 17 amino acids. Trimming at V came to 3 bases and at J to 6 bases, leaving 10 bases not matched to a gene. The CDR3 spells CASSFSSGRAGSNEQFF. CDR3 coding DNA: TGTGCCAGCAGCTTTAGTAGCGGGAGGGCCGGGAGCAATGAGCAGTTCTTC.

This clonotype was seen a few times. This chain links TRBV5-1 with TRBJ2-1; D ambiguous. Germline CDR1 and CDR2: SGHRS and YFSETQ. CDR3 length: 15 amino acids. The ends were cut back, 2 bases at V and 0 bases at J, with 9 bases in the middle. Here the CDR3 reads CASSLGRPSYNEQFF. CDR3 nucleotides: TGCGCCAGCAGCTTAGGGCGGCCCTCCTACAATGAGCAGTTCTTC.

This clonotype was seen only a few times. The rearrangement joins TRBV5-1 to TRBJ2-7; D possibly corresponds to TRBD2 (5 bases). The V and J ends lost 3 bases and 0 bases respectively, with 13 bases between them. Germline loops: CDR1 SGHRS, CDR2 YFSETQ. The CDR3 length is 15 residues. This CDR3 reads CASSYTQGSSYEQYF. In nucleotides, the CDR3 is TGCGCCAGCAGCTATACTCAAGGGAGCTCCTACGAGCAGTACTTC.

The chain is built from TRBV11-2 and TRBJ2-5; 9 bases line up with TRBD2. V lost 5 bases and J lost 1; bases outside the gene matches: 8. Germline CDR1 and CDR2: SGHAT and FQNNGV. The CDR3 runs to 16 residues. For the CDR3, the DNA is TGTGCCAGCAGCATCAGACTAGCGGTACGCCAAGAGACCCAGTACTTC. Its protein is CASSIRLAVRQETQYF.

The gene calls are TRBV5-1 and TRBJ2-2; possible D gene TRBD2, 6 bases. The CDR3 extends over 14 amino acids. The V gene lost 6 bases and the J gene lost 10 bases, with 19 bases spanning the gap. The germline gives CDR1 SGHRS, CDR2 YFSETQ. CDR3 bases: TGCGCCAGCACGACGGGGGTACGGCCTGAGGAGCTGTTTTTT. It codes for CASTTGVRPEELFF.

At least ten counts were recorded for this clonotype. The chain joins TRBV5-4 to TRBJ1-5, with 7 bases fitting TRBD1. CDR1 SGHNT and CDR2 YYREEE come from the germline V gene (reference sequence). CDR3 length: 13 residues. The ends lost 4 bases at V and 8 bases at J; junction bases unmatched: 6. The CDR3 nucleotides read TGTGCCAGCAGCCTCCAGGGGGTTGAGCCCCAGCATTTT. Translating it yields CASSLQGVEPQHF.